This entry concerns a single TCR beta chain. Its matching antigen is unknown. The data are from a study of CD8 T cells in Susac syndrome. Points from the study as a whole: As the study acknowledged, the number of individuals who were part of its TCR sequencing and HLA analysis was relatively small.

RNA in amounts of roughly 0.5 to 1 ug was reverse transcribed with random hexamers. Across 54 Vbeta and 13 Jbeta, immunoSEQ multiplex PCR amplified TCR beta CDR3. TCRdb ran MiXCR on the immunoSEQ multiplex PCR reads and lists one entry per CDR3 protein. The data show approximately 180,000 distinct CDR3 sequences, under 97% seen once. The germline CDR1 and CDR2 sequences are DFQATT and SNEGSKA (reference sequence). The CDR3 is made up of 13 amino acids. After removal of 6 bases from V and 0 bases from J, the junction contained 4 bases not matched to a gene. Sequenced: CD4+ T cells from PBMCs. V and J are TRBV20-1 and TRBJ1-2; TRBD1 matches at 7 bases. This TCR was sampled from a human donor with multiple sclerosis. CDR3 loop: CSAEGATNYGYTF. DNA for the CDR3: TGCAGTGCCGAGGGGGCGACTAACTATGGCTACACCTTC.